This T cell receptor beta chain was sequenced during a study of CD8 T cells in ankylosing spondylitis. TCRdb recomputed calls from the 5' RACE reads with MiXCR, one row per CDR3 protein. Among 350,000 or so distinct CDR3 sequences listed, 14% to 15% were seen once. Findings of the study overall: In ankylosing spondylitis blood, a motif of seven to nine highly homologous TCR beta variants appeared characteristic. Certain motif variants had earlier appeared in reactive arthritis synovial fluid and blood.

For this clonotype: Antigen: not known.

The V gene lost 4 bases and the J gene lost 5 bases, with 27 bases spanning the gap. The CDR3 consists of 18 residues. CDR1 and CDR2 from the germline V gene are SGHRS and YFSETQ. What was sequenced was blood, either unsorted or a sorted T cell fraction (not recorded which). The V call is TRBV5-1, the J call TRBJ2-5; perhaps TRBD1 as D (6 bases). The origin of this receptor is a male donor with ankylosing spondylitis or in good health (not recorded which). CDR3 amino acids: CASSKKTGQPTQRETQYF. The CDR3 nucleotides read TGCGCCAGCAGCAAGAAAACCGGACAGCCGACCCAACGGGAGACCCAGTACTTC. The whole variable domain, filled in from reference TRBV5-1 and TRBJ2-5, reads KAGVTQTPRYLIKTRGQQVTLSCSPISGHRSVSWYQQTPGQGLQFLFEYFSETQRNKGNFPGRFSGRQFSNSRSEMNVSTLELGDSALYLCASSKKTGQPTQRETQYFGPGTRLLVL.